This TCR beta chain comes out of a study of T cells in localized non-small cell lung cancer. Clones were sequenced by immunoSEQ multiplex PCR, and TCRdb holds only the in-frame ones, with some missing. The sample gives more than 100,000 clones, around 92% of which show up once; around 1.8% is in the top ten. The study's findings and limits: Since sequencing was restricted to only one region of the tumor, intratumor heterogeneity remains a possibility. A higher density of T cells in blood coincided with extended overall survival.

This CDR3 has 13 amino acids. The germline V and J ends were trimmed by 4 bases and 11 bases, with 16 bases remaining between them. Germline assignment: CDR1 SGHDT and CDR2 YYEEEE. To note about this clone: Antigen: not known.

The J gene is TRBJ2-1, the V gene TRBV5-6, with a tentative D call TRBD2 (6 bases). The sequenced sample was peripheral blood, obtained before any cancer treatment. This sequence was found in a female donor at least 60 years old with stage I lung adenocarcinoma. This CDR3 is CASSPQTSYQQFF. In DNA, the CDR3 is TGTGCCAGCAGCCCCCAGACTAGTTACCAGCAGTTCTTC.